Listed below are T cell receptor beta chains from one sample, sequenced in a study of T cells in Graves' hyperthyroidism and ophthalmopathy. One entry per CDR3 protein, called by TCRdb with MiXCR from the multiplex PCR reads. This sample yields around 700,000 distinct CDR3 sequences, of which approximately 18% are seen a single time; over 15% belongs to the top ten. The sample taken for sequencing was blood. These receptors were obtained from a woman aged 50 to 65 with Graves' hyperthyroidism that later progressed to Graves' ophthalmopathy. The CDR3 runs from the conserved cysteine through the conserved F or W. The order of the fields is D gene, J gene, clone size, V gene, CDR3 DNA, CDR3 protein. A D gene is named only where the DNA matches it firmly. Size tells how often a clone was seen (once, few, many) or the class of an expanded clone, and some rows leave it out.

d_gene: .
j_gene: TRBJ2-7
abundance: few
v_gene: TRBV7-9
CDR3nt: TGTGCCAGCAGCTTAACAGGGATCGATGAGCAGTACTTC
CDR3aa: CASSLTGIDEQYF

d_gene: TRBD1
j_gene: TRBJ1-6
abundance: many
v_gene: TRBV12-3/TRBV12-4
CDR3nt: TGTGCCAGCAGGCGGACAGGGAACAATTCACCCCTCCACTTT
CDR3aa: CASRRTGNNSPLHF

d_gene: .
j_gene: TRBJ2-1
abundance: .
v_gene: TRBV10-2
CDR3nt: TGCGCCAGCAGGCCGGCTGGGACGGCCACTGAGCAGTTCTTC
CDR3aa: CASRPAGTATEQFF

d_gene: TRBD1
j_gene: TRBJ2-3
abundance: .
v_gene: TRBV20-1
CDR3nt: TGCAGTGCTAGAGATCCTCGGACAGGGAGGCCAGATACGCAGTATTTT
CDR3aa: CSARDPRTGRPDTQYF

d_gene: .
j_gene: TRBJ2-6
abundance: .
v_gene: TRBV29-1
CDR3nt: TGCAGCGTAGGGGACACTGGGGCCAACGTCCTGACTTTC
CDR3aa: CSVGDTGANVLTF

d_gene: .
j_gene: TRBJ2-4
abundance: few
v_gene: TRBV6-2/TRBV6-3
CDR3nt: TGTGCCAGCAGTTACTATCAGGGGGCCAAAAACATTCAGTACTTC
CDR3aa: CASSYYQGAKNIQYF

d_gene: .
j_gene: TRBJ1-1
abundance: many
v_gene: TRBV27
CDR3nt: TGTGCCAGCAGTTTGCACAGGGTGAACACTGAAGCTTTCTTT
CDR3aa: CASSLHRVNTEAFF

d_gene: .
j_gene: TRBJ1-6
abundance: many
v_gene: TRBV2
CDR3nt: TGTGCCAGCACCCGACAGTCCTATAATTCACCCCTCCACTTT
CDR3aa: CASTRQSYNSPLHF

d_gene: .
j_gene: TRBJ1-5
abundance: .
v_gene: TRBV7-2
CDR3nt: TGTGCCAGCAGCTTAAGTTTCGGGGGCAATCAGCCCCAGCATTTT
CDR3aa: CASSLSFGGNQPQHF

d_gene: .
j_gene: TRBJ2-2
abundance: few
v_gene: TRBV6-1
CDR3nt: TGTGCCAGCAGTTGGGAGGCCGCGAACACCGGGGAGCTGTTTTTT
CDR3aa: CASSWEAANTGELFF

d_gene: .
j_gene: TRBJ2-7
abundance: .
v_gene: TRBV4-1
CDR3nt: TGCGCCAGCAGCCACACAGGGACGTACGAGCAGTACTTC
CDR3aa: CASSHTGTYEQYF

d_gene: TRBD2
j_gene: TRBJ2-3
abundance: many
v_gene: TRBV20-1
CDR3nt: TGCAGTGCTGTGACTAGCGGGGGGAACACAGATACGCAGTATTTT
CDR3aa: CSAVTSGGNTDTQYF

d_gene: .
j_gene: TRBJ1-2
abundance: .
v_gene: TRBV6-6
CDR3nt: TGTGCCAGCAGTTACAGTCAGGAGGGCTATGGCTACACCTTC
CDR3aa: CASSYSQEGYGYTF

d_gene: .
j_gene: TRBJ1-6
abundance: many
v_gene: TRBV3-1
CDR3nt: TGTGCCAGCAGCCAAGAAGGGGGTTCACCCCTCCACTTT
CDR3aa: CASSQEGGSPLHF

d_gene: .
j_gene: TRBJ2-3
abundance: many
v_gene: TRBV11-2
CDR3nt: TGTGCCAGCAGCCACCGGCGCCGGGCTACAGATACGCAGTATTTT
CDR3aa: CASSHRRRATDTQYF

d_gene: .
j_gene: TRBJ2-1
abundance: many
v_gene: TRBV30
CDR3nt: TGTGCCTGGAGCGAACAGGGTTTCAATGAGCAGTTCTTC
CDR3aa: CAWSEQGFNEQFF

d_gene: TRBD1
j_gene: TRBJ2-1
abundance: many
v_gene: TRBV20-1
CDR3nt: TGCAGTGCTCCCCGGACAGGTCAGGGCGAGCAGTTCTTC
CDR3aa: CSAPRTGQGEQFF

d_gene: TRBD2
j_gene: TRBJ2-5
abundance: few
v_gene: TRBV20-1
CDR3nt: TGCAGTGCTCGTAGCGGGGGGCCAGAGACCCAGTACTTC
CDR3aa: CSARSGGPETQYF

d_gene: .
j_gene: TRBJ2-7
abundance: .
v_gene: TRBV11-2
CDR3nt: TGTGCCAGCAGCCGAATAGAGGGGGGCTCCTACGAGCAGTACTTC
CDR3aa: CASSRIEGGSYEQYF

d_gene: .
j_gene: TRBJ2-5
abundance: .
v_gene: TRBV12-3/TRBV12-4
CDR3nt: TGTGCCAGCAGCAAACTAGTGGAGACCCAGTACTTC
CDR3aa: CASSKLVETQYF

d_gene: .
j_gene: TRBJ2-6
abundance: few
v_gene: TRBV7-9
CDR3nt: TGTGCCAGCAACGGCCCCAGCTCTGGGGCCAACGTCCTGACTTTC
CDR3aa: CASNGPSSGANVLTF

d_gene: .
j_gene: TRBJ2-5
abundance: many
v_gene: TRBV12-5
CDR3nt: TGTGCCAGCGGTTTAGTAGGGGAGACCCAGTACTTC
CDR3aa: CASGLVGETQYF

d_gene: .
j_gene: TRBJ2-1
abundance: .
v_gene: TRBV9
CDR3nt: TGTGCCAGCAGCGCAGAGGTAGTATACCAGGCTGAGCAGTTCTTC
CDR3aa: CASSAEVVYQAEQFF

d_gene: .
j_gene: TRBJ1-1
abundance: few
v_gene: TRBV10-2
CDR3nt: TGCGCCAGCAGTGATACAGGAAACTTGAACACTGAAGCTTTCTTT
CDR3aa: CASSDTGNLNTEAFF

d_gene: .
j_gene: TRBJ2-1
abundance: .
v_gene: TRBV9
CDR3nt: TGTGCCAGCAGCGTAGTATCAGGGGGGAATGAGCAGTTCTTC
CDR3aa: CASSVVSGGNEQFF

d_gene: .
j_gene: TRBJ1-1
abundance: few
v_gene: TRBV29-1
CDR3nt: TGCAGCGTTCACAGGAACACTGAAGCTTTCTTT
CDR3aa: CSVHRNTEAFF

d_gene: TRBD2
j_gene: TRBJ2-7
abundance: .
v_gene: TRBV7-8
CDR3nt: TGTGCCAGCAGCGAGGGACTAGCGGTTACCTACGAGCAGTACTTC
CDR3aa: CASSEGLAVTYEQYF

d_gene: TRBD2
j_gene: TRBJ2-2
abundance: .
v_gene: TRBV18
CDR3nt: TGTGCCAGCTCACCACGGTGGAGCGGGGGGGAAGAAACCGGGGAGCTGTTTTTT
CDR3aa: CASSPRWSGGEETGELFF

d_gene: .
j_gene: TRBJ2-5
abundance: many
v_gene: TRBV20-1
CDR3nt: TGCAGTGCTAGAGGGGGGCCGGAATCTTTAGAGACCCAGTACTTC
CDR3aa: CSARGGPESLETQYF

d_gene: .
j_gene: TRBJ1-6
abundance: many
v_gene: TRBV11-2
CDR3nt: TGTGCCAGCAGCTTAGTAGGGCGGCAGAATTCACCCCTCCACTTT
CDR3aa: CASSLVGRQNSPLHF

d_gene: TRBD1
j_gene: TRBJ2-7
abundance: many
v_gene: TRBV6-1
CDR3nt: TGTGCCAGCAGTCACAGGACAGGCTACGAGCAGTACTTC
CDR3aa: CASSHRTGYEQYF

d_gene: .
j_gene: TRBJ2-2
abundance: .
v_gene: TRBV7-8
CDR3nt: TGTGCCAGCAGCTTAAGGCAACCGAACACCGGGGAGCTGTTTTTT
CDR3aa: CASSLRQPNTGELFF

d_gene: .
j_gene: TRBJ1-5
abundance: few
v_gene: TRBV6-1
CDR3nt: TGTGCCAGCAGTTCCACTCAGGGGAATCAGCCCCAGCATTTT
CDR3aa: CASSSTQGNQPQHF

d_gene: TRBD1
j_gene: TRBJ1-2
abundance: few
v_gene: TRBV7-9
CDR3nt: TGTGCCAGCAGCCTGGGACAGGGCGGAGGCTATGGCTACACCTTC
CDR3aa: CASSLGQGGGYGYTF

d_gene: TRBD2
j_gene: TRBJ2-7
abundance: .
v_gene: TRBV5-5
CDR3nt: TGTGCCAGCAGCAGGACTAGCGGGGACTCCTACGAGCAGTACTTC
CDR3aa: CASSRTSGDSYEQYF

d_gene: .
j_gene: TRBJ1-1
abundance: few
v_gene: TRBV2
CDR3nt: TGTGCCAGCAGGGCTATAGGTACTGAAGCTTTCTTT
CDR3aa: CASRAIGTEAFF

d_gene: .
j_gene: TRBJ1-6
abundance: .
v_gene: TRBV6-2/TRBV6-3
CDR3nt: TGTGCCAGCAGTTACCAGGGTTTTTCACCCCTCCACTTT
CDR3aa: CASSYQGFSPLHF

d_gene: .
j_gene: TRBJ1-2
abundance: few
v_gene: TRBV20-1
CDR3nt: TGCAGTGCTACCCGAAGATTGGAGATCTATGGCTACACCTTC
CDR3aa: CSATRRLEIYGYTF

d_gene: TRBD2
j_gene: TRBJ2-2
abundance: many
v_gene: TRBV3-1
CDR3nt: TGTGCCAGCAGCCAAGCGGGGGGTCCGAACACCGGGGAGCTGTTTTTT
CDR3aa: CASSQAGGPNTGELFF

d_gene: .
j_gene: TRBJ2-3
abundance: many
v_gene: TRBV11-2
CDR3nt: TGTGCCAGCAGCTTATATGGCAGGGACACAGATACGCAGTATTTT
CDR3aa: CASSLYGRDTDTQYF

d_gene: TRBD2
j_gene: TRBJ2-3
abundance: many
v_gene: TRBV20-1
CDR3nt: TGCAGTGCTACGCTAGCGGGGGGCCGCACAGATACGCAGTATTTT
CDR3aa: CSATLAGGRTDTQYF

d_gene: TRBD1
j_gene: TRBJ1-2
abundance: .
v_gene: TRBV10-2
CDR3nt: TGCGCCATCGACAGGGGAGCCTATGGCTACACCTTC
CDR3aa: CAIDRGAYGYTF

d_gene: TRBD1
j_gene: TRBJ2-4
abundance: .
v_gene: TRBV6-2/TRBV6-3
CDR3nt: TGTGCCAGTTTACCAGGGACAGGAATCATTCAGTACTTC
CDR3aa: CASLPGTGIIQYF

d_gene: .
j_gene: TRBJ2-5
abundance: .
v_gene: TRBV7-3
CDR3nt: TGTGCCAGCAGAACGAGGGGGACACCTTACCAAGAGACCCAGTACTTC
CDR3aa: CASRTRGTPYQETQYF

d_gene: .
j_gene: TRBJ1-1
abundance: many
v_gene: TRBV12-3/TRBV12-4
CDR3nt: TGTGCCAGCAGCCCAGAGGGGAACACTGAAGCTTTCTTT
CDR3aa: CASSPEGNTEAFF

d_gene: .
j_gene: TRBJ1-1
abundance: few
v_gene: TRBV7-9
CDR3nt: TGTGCCAGCAGCCCTCAGGTTGGGACTGAAGCTTTCTTT
CDR3aa: CASSPQVGTEAFF